The text below deals with one TCR beta chain. The second PCR ran about 6 to 12 cycles with a sample-barcoded 5' primer and J-beta primers. The authors tagged each cDNA molecule using a template-switch adaptor with 12 random nucleotides. TCRdb re-called the 5' RACE reads through MiXCR, storing one row per CDR3 protein. The table lists under 2 million distinct CDR3 sequences, roughly 30% of them singletons. The data derive from a study of blood T cells in healthy people across ages. The donors, aged roughly 6 to 95, were healthy Caucasians from Russia. Trimming removed 4 bases from V and 2 bases from J; junction bases left unmatched: 10. This CDR3 has 16 amino acids. CDR1 is SGHKS and CDR2 is YYEKEE in the germline V gene (reference sequence).

The source is a woman aged 25 to 45 in good health. Sequencing was done on a sample of blood. The chain is built from TRBV5-5 and TRBJ1-1; 8 bases map to TRBD1. The DNA for the CDR3 is TGTGCCAGCAGCCCCCACAGGGGGGTTGGAAACACTGAAGCTTTCTTT. Amino acids: CASSPHRGVGNTEAFF.